This is a list of T cell receptor beta chains from one sample in a study of blood T cell repertoires in COVID-19. Produced via immunoSEQ multiplex PCR; TCRdb's table is partial and in-frame only. The sample has 280,000 or so clones, around nine tenths seen once. The sequenced sample was peripheral blood. Receptor source: a woman aged 55-69 years with acute or convalescent COVID-19. The CDR3 runs from the conserved cysteine through the conserved F or W. D genes are given only for firm matches. Where a row states a size, it is once, few, many or the class of an expanded clone; other rows omit it.

clone size: .
D gene: .
J gene: TRBJ1-2
V gene: TRBV3-1/TRBV3-2
CDR3 length: 14
CDR3 protein: CASSQRTLDYGYTF
CDR3 DNA: TGTGCCAGCAGCCAACGGACACTTGACTATGGCTACACCTTC

clone size: .
D gene: TRBD1
J gene: TRBJ2-2
V gene: TRBV2
CDR3 length: 11
CDR3 protein: CASSWTGVLDF
CDR3 DNA: TGTGCCAGCAGCTGGACAGGGGTCCTTGATTTT

clone size: .
D gene: .
J gene: TRBJ2-7
V gene: TRBV12-3/TRBV12-4
CDR3 length: 13
CDR3 protein: CASTSTGIYEQYF
CDR3 DNA: TGTGCCAGCACCTCTACAGGAATCTACGAGCAGTACTTC

clone size: .
D gene: TRBD1
J gene: TRBJ2-1
V gene: TRBV2
CDR3 length: 15
CDR3 protein: CASSERGQVTTEQFF
CDR3 DNA: TGTGCCAGCAGTGAACGGGGACAGGTAACAACTGAGCAGTTCTTC

clone size: once
D gene: .
J gene: TRBJ1-2
V gene: TRBV18
CDR3 length: 15
CDR3 protein: CASSPPGRGNYGYTF
CDR3 DNA: TGTGCCAGCTCACCACCGGGACGGGGGAACTATGGCTACACCTTC

clone size: .
D gene: TRBD1
J gene: TRBJ2-2
V gene: TRBV23-1
CDR3 length: 15
CDR3 protein: CASSLTGTGNGELFF
CDR3 DNA: TGCGCCAGCAGTCTGACAGGGACGGGGAACGGGGAGCTGTTTTTT

clone size: .
D gene: TRBD1
J gene: TRBJ1-1
V gene: TRBV28
CDR3 length: 15
CDR3 protein: CASSLGTAMNTEAFF
CDR3 DNA: TGTGCCAGCAGTTTAGGGACAGCCATGAACACTGAAGCTTTCTTT

clone size: .
D gene: .
J gene: TRBJ2-7
V gene: TRBV27
CDR3 length: 13
CDR3 protein: CASWATVSDEQYF
CDR3 DNA: TGTGCCAGTTGGGCTACTGTATCAGACGAGCAGTACTTC

clone size: once
D gene: .
J gene: TRBJ2-2
V gene: TRBV2
CDR3 length: 14
CDR3 protein: CASSFAQYTGELFF
CDR3 DNA: TGTGCCAGCAGTTTTGCTCAGTACACCGGGGAGCTGTTTTTT

clone size: once
D gene: .
J gene: TRBJ1-2
V gene: TRBV7-9
CDR3 length: 12
CDR3 protein: CASSQRNYGYTF
CDR3 DNA: TGTGCCAGCAGTCAGAGGAACTATGGCTACACCTTC

clone size: .
D gene: .
J gene: TRBJ2-7
V gene: TRBV4-1
CDR3 length: 15
CDR3 protein: CASSQVDGSSYEQYF
CDR3 DNA: TGCGCCAGCAGCCAAGTTGACGGGAGCTCCTACGAGCAGTACTTC

clone size: .
D gene: TRBD1
J gene: TRBJ1-1
V gene: TRBV3-1/TRBV3-2
CDR3 length: 12
CDR3 protein: CASTGTGESAFF
CDR3 DNA: TGTGCCAGCACCGGGACAGGGGAATCAGCTTTCTTT

clone size: .
D gene: .
J gene: TRBJ1-2
V gene: TRBV5-1
CDR3 length: 14
CDR3 protein: CASSSGPANYGYTF
CDR3 DNA: TGCGCCAGCAGCTCCGGTCCCGCTAACTATGGCTACACCTTC

clone size: once
D gene: TRBD1
J gene: TRBJ1-2
V gene: TRBV6-6
CDR3 length: 13
CDR3 protein: CASRDRADYGYTF
CDR3 DNA: TGTGCCAGCAGAGACAGGGCGGACTATGGCTACACCTTC

clone size: .
D gene: TRBD1
J gene: TRBJ1-5
V gene: TRBV5-1
CDR3 length: 14
CDR3 protein: CASSLQGDNQPQHF
CDR3 DNA: TGCGCCAGCAGCTTACAGGGGGACAATCAGCCCCAGCATTTT

clone size: .
D gene: .
J gene: TRBJ1-5
V gene: TRBV5-6
CDR3 length: 12
CDR3 protein: CASSTGNQPQHF
CDR3 DNA: TGTGCCAGCAGCACAGGTAATCAGCCCCAGCATTTT

clone size: .
D gene: TRBD1
J gene: TRBJ1-5
V gene: TRBV7-9
CDR3 length: 15
CDR3 protein: CASSLSGTGNQPQHF
CDR3 DNA: TGTGCCAGCAGCTTATCCGGGACAGGCAATCAGCCCCAGCATTTT

clone size: .
D gene: .
J gene: TRBJ1-2
V gene: TRBV12-3/TRBV12-4
CDR3 length: 13
CDR3 protein: CASVISPNYGYTF
CDR3 DNA: TGTGCCAGCGTAATATCCCCTAACTATGGCTACACCTTC

clone size: .
D gene: .
J gene: TRBJ2-2
V gene: TRBV24-1
CDR3 length: 13
CDR3 protein: CATSESFVGELFF
CDR3 DNA: TGTGCCACCAGTGAGTCATTTGTCGGGGAGCTGTTTTTT

clone size: few
D gene: TRBD1
J gene: TRBJ1-3
V gene: TRBV19
CDR3 length: 16
CDR3 protein: CASSLDRLISGNTIYF
CDR3 DNA: TGTGCCAGTAGCCTGGACAGGCTCATCTCTGGAAACACCATATATTTT